Reported below is one TCR beta chain. Its target is unknown. This record belongs to a study of OX40 agonist ivuxolimab in advanced cancers. On the study more broadly: Patients received ivuxolimab, an intravenous treatment, every 2 weeks at 0.01 to 10 mg/kg. Partial responses, seen in three patients, involved one hepatocellular carcinoma and two cutaneous melanomas. Whole-study findings and limits: Partial responders treated at 0.1-3.0 mg/kg exhibited clonal expansion among the lowest measured. Expanded clones were, on average, more numerous among CD8+ T cells than CD4+.

The V end lost 4 bases, the J end lost 2 bases, and 16 bases lay between the germline ends. Per germline, CDR1 SGHTS and CDR2 YDEGEE. The CDR3 is made up of 16 amino acids. The data were produced by immunoSEQ multiplex PCR, yet TCRdb's version contains in-frame clones alone and is incomplete. Altogether roughly 70,000 clones are present, 86% being singletons, with the ten largest covering less than 8%. The gene calls are TRBV5-8 and TRBJ1-5; perhaps TRBD1 as D (5 bases). Here the sequenced sample was CD4+ or CD8+ T cells sorted from blood, taken in a trial of the OX40 agonist ivuxolimab. This TCR derives from an adult with an advanced solid tumor such as melanoma, head and neck, liver or kidney cancer. CDR3 sequence reads: CASSEGISKGNQPQHF. In DNA form, the CDR3 reads TGTGCCAGCAGCGAGGGGATTTCCAAGGGCAATCAGCCCCAGCATTTT. Based on the CDR3 plus reference TRBV5-8 and TRBJ1-5, the full variable domain is EAGVTQSPTHLIKTRGQQATLRCSPISGHTSVYWYQQALGLGLQFLLWYDEGEERNRGNFPPRFSGRQFPNYSSELNVNALELEDSALYLCASSEGISKGNQPQHFGDGTRLSIL.